Listed below are T cell receptor beta chains from one sample, sequenced in a study of cytomegalovirus exposure and HLA in healthy donors. Sequencing was performed with immunoSEQ multiplex PCR; in TCRdb, only in-frame clones are kept and a portion is missing. Here the sample spans tens of thousands of clones, 65% to 85% being singletons. Sequencing was carried out using PBMCs. The receptors were sampled from a woman aged 30 to 39 in good health and CMV-seronegative. Both conserved end residues are part of each CDR3. D genes are given only for firm matches. Where a row states a size, it is once, few, many or the class of an expanded clone; other rows omit it.

D gene	clone size	J gene	V gene	CDR3 DNA	CDR3 protein
TRBD2	once	TRBJ2-3	TRBV6-5	TGTGCCAGCACCCGGGATAGCGGGGGAACGCAGTATTTT	CASTRDSGGTQYF
TRBD1	-	TRBJ1-1	TRBV4-3	TGCGCCAGCATGAGGGGGACAGGGGGCGGTGGGACTGAAGCTTTCTTT	CASMRGTGGGGTEAFF
-	-	TRBJ1-6	TRBV28	TGTGCCAGCAGTCTCGAACAGGGTTGGGCCCTCCACTTT	CASSLEQGWALHF
TRBD1	once	TRBJ1-3	TRBV14	TGTGCCAGCAGCCGGCTGACAGGGGTTCCTGGAAACACCATATATTTT	CASSRLTGVPGNTIYF
-	-	TRBJ1-2	TRBV30	TGTGCCTGGACCCTCCCCGGAAGCCGGCAGGGCTATGGCTACACCTTC	CAWTLPGSRQGYGYTF
TRBD1	-	TRBJ1-6	TRBV11-2	TGTGCCAGCAGCTTAGTCCGGGACAGGGGGTTTAATTCACCCCTCCACTTT	CASSLVRDRGFNSPLHF
-	-	TRBJ2-7	TRBV19	TGTGCCAGTAGTGTAGGGACGGAGGCCTACGAGCAGTACTTC	CASSVGTEAYEQYF
-	-	TRBJ2-1	TRBV12-5	TGTGCTAGTGGTTTCGGGTCGATTTCCTACAATGAGCAGTTCTTC	CASGFGSISYNEQFF
-	-	TRBJ2-1	TRBV7-9	TGTGCCAGCAGCTACGCCCGGGATAATGAGCAGTTCTTC	CASSYARDNEQFF
TRBD1	-	TRBJ2-7	TRBV5-1	TGCGCCAGCAGCTTGGAGGGGGCGGTTTACGAGCAGTACTTC	CASSLEGAVYEQYF
-	few	TRBJ1-5	TRBV6-1	TGTGCCAGCAGTGAAGCGCGGCAAAGCAATCAGCCCCAGCATTTT	CASSEARQSNQPQHF
TRBD2	few	TRBJ2-7	TRBV29-1	TGCAGCGTTGAAACCAGCGGGGGGTCCTACGAGCAGTACTTC	CSVETSGGSYEQYF